What follows are 11 T cell receptor beta chains derived from one specimen sequenced in a study of blood T cells in healthy people across ages. Sample-barcoded 5' priming and a J-beta primer mix drove a second PCR of roughly 6 to 12 cycles. TCRdb reanalysed the 5' RACE reads using MiXCR and keeps one entry per CDR3 protein. The sample consists of 700,000 or so distinct CDR3 sequences, around 43% of them appearing once. The source material was blood. The receptors stem from a man at least 80 years old in good health.

This clonotype was seen repeatedly, ten times or more. The chain has TRBV20-1 and TRBJ2-1, with D perhaps matching TRBD2 (6 bases). Germline CDR1 and CDR2: DFQATT and SNEGSKA (reference sequence). V gave up 4 bases and J gave up 6 bases, with 16 bases separating them. The CDR3 consists of 14 residues. CDR3 sequence (DNA): TGCAGTGCTACCCGGGGGTCCCTTAGCAATGAGCAGTTCTTC. Its translation: CSATRGSLSNEQFF.

The V gene is TRBV20-1, the J gene TRBJ2-5, with D hard to call. Trimming took off 1 base at V and 1 base at J, with 10 bases between the two ends. The length of the CDR3 is 14 residues. Germline V lookup: CDR1 DFQATT, CDR2 SNEGSKA (reference sequence). CDR3 nucleotides: TGCAGTGCTAGAGTCTCGCGCCTCCAAGAGACCCAGTACTTC. It specifies CSARVSRLQETQYF.

Only a few counts were recorded for this clonotype. The V and J genes are TRBV6-2 or TRBV6-3 and TRBJ2-1; TRBD1 matches 7 bases. V lost 4 bases, J lost 6 bases, and 9 bases stayed unmatched. The CDR3 runs 15 residues. Germline V gene lookup returns CDR1 MNHEY and CDR2 SVGEGT. CDR3 protein: CASSSGGSGGNEQFF. Here the CDR3 DNA reads TGTGCCAGCAGTTCGGGCGGTTCAGGGGGCAATGAGCAGTTCTTC.

The chain couples TRBV5-8 to TRBJ1-2; D remains ambiguous. Germline-derived CDR1 and CDR2 are SGHTS and YDEGEE. V lost 4 bases to trimming and J lost 5 bases, with 12 bases between them. The CDR3 spans 13 residues. In DNA, the CDR3 is TGTGCCAGCAGCCCCCGACGAGGGTATGGCTACACCTTC. It specifies CASSPRRGYGYTF.

This clonotype was detected a few times. CDR3 sequence reads: CASSQDYGGKNIQYF. The CDR3 nucleotides are TGTGCCAGCAGCCAAGATTACGGGGGCAAAAACATTCAGTACTTC. The chain combines TRBV3-1 with TRBJ2-4; possible D gene TRBD2, 6 bases. The CDR3 consists of 15 residues. The germline V gene has CDR1 LGHDT and CDR2 YNNKEL (reference sequence). Trimming took off 0 bases at V and 3 bases at J, with 9 bases between the two ends. Looking up the rest from reference TRBV3-1 and TRBJ2-4 gives the full variable domain: DTAVSQTPKYLVTQMGNDKSIKCEQNLGHDTMYWYKQDSKKFLKIMFSYNNKELIINETVPNRFSPKSPDKAHLNLHINSLELGDSAVYFCASSQDYGGKNIQYFGAGTRLSVL.

The rearrangement joins TRBV19 to TRBJ1-5, with 7 bases identical to TRBD1. V dropped 5 bases and J dropped 2; count of bases not matched to a gene: 6. CDR3 length equals 15 residues. The germline CDR1 and CDR2 sequences are LNHDA and SQIVND (reference sequence). The CDR3 spells CASSGRDSRNQPQHF. The CDR3, as DNA: TGTGCCAGTAGTGGCCGGGACAGCCGCAATCAGCCCCAGCATTTT.

The chain carries TRBV6-1 and TRBJ1-2; maybe TRBD1 (6 bases). V shed 4 bases and J shed 5 bases, with 8 bases lying between them. CDR1 and CDR2 (germline): MNHNS, SASEGT. This CDR3 is built from 12 residues. The CDR3 spells CASSGDTYGYTF. Written as DNA, the CDR3 is TGTGCCAGCAGTGGGGACACGTATGGCTACACCTTC.

V and J are TRBV6-5 and TRBJ2-7; 8 bases fit TRBD2. The V gene end was trimmed by 5 bases and the J gene end by 1 base; junction bases not matched to a gene: 10. Germline CDR1 is MNHEY and CDR2 is SVGAGI. The CDR3 totals 16 residues. The CDR3: CASSLRAGGLSYEQYF. The CDR3 bases are TGTGCCAGCAGTCTCCGGGCGGGGGGACTTTCCTACGAGCAGTACTTC.

This clonotype has a handful of counts. The chain uses TRBV7-2 and TRBJ2-5, with TRBD2 matching 14 bases. Germline V gene lookup returns CDR1 SGHTA and CDR2 FQGNSA. The CDR3 is 16 amino acids. Unmatched junction bases numbered 7, after V lost 5 bases and J lost 5 bases. The CDR3 region is CASSTRTSGRMETQYF. The CDR3 DNA sequence: TGTGCCAGCAGCACCAGGACTAGCGGGAGGATGGAGACCCAGTACTTC.

The chain recombines TRBV6-2 or TRBV6-3 with TRBJ2-3, with TRBD1 identical over 9 bases. Unmatched junction bases numbered 8, after V lost 2 bases and J lost 5 bases. Germline-derived CDR1 and CDR2 are MNHEY and SVGEGT. The CDR3 runs 16 residues. The CDR3 coding sequence is TGTGCCAGCAGTTACACAACAGGGGGCCTACGAGATACGCAGTATTTT. It codes for CASSYTTGGLRDTQYF.

The chain has TRBV4-3 and TRBJ2-5; D gene ambiguous. V shed 1 base and J shed 1 base, with 7 bases lying between them. Looked up from germline, CDR1 is LGHNA and CDR2 is YSLEER. The CDR3 is made up of 14 amino acids. CDR3 coding DNA: TGCGCCAGCAGCCAAGTGGCGAGCCAAGAGACCCAGTACTTC. Its translation is CASSQVASQETQYF.